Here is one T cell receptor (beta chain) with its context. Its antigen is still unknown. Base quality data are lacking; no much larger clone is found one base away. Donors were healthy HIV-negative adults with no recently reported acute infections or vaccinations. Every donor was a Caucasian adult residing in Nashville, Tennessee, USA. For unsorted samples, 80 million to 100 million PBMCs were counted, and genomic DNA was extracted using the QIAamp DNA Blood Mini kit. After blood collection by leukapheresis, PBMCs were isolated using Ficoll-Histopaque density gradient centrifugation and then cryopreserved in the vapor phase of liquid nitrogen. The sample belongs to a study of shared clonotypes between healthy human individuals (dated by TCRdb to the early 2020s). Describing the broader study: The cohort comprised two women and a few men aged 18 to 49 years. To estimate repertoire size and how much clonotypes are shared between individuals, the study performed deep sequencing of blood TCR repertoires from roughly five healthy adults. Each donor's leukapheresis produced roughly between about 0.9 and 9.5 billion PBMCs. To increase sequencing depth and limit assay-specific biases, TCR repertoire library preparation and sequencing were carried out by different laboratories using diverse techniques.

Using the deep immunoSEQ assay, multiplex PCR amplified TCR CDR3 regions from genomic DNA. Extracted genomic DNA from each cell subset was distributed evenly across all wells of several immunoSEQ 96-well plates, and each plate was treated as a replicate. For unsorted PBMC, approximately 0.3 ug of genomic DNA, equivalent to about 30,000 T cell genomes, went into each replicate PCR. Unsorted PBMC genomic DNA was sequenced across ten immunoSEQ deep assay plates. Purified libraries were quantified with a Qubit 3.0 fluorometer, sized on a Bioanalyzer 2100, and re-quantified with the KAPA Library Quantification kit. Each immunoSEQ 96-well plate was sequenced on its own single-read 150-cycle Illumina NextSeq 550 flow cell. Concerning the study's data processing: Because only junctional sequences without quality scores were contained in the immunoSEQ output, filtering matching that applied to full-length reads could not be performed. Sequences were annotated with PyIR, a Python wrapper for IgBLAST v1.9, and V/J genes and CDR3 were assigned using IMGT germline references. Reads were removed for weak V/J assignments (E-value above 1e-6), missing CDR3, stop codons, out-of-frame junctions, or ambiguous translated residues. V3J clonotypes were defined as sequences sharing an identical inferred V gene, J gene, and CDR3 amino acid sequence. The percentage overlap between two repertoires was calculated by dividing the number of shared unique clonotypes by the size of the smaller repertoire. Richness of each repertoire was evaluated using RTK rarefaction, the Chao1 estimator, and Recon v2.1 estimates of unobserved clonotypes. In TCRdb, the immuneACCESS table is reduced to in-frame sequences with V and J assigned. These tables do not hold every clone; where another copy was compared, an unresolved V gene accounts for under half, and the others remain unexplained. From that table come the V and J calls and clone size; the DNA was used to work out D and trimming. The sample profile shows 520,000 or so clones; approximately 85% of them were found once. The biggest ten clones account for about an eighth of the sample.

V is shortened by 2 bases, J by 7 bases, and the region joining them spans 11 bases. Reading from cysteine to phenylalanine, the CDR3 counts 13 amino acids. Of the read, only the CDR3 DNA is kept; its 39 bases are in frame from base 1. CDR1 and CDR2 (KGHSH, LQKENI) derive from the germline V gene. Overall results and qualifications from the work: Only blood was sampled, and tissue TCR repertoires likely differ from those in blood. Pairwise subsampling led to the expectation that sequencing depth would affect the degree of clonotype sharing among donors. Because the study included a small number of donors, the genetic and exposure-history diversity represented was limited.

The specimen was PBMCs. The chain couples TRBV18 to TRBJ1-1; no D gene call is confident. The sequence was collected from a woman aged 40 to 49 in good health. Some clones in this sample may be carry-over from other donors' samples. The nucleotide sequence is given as TGTGCCAGCTCACCAGCGCGCGATTTTGAAGCTTTCTTT. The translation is CASSPARDFEAFF.